This T cell receptor beta chain is from a study of blood T cell repertoires in COVID-19. Study summary: Acute and convalescent COVID-19 specimens originated in the United States, Italy and Spain. T cells, B-cell-depleted T cells, or PBMCs provided the cDNA or gDNA that served as material.

Original analysis: Reference gene primer amplification yielded estimated nucleated cell counts. TCRdb's copy holds only in-frame clones and misses some; the assay was immunoSEQ multiplex PCR. V and J calls and clone size are those listed in that table; D and trimming were worked out from the DNA. The table includes 100,000 to 150,000 clones, roughly four fifths detected once. Germline V gene sequence: CDR1 MDHEN, CDR2 SYDVKM. This CDR3 has 12 amino acids. V shed 5 bases and J 7 bases; nucleotides not matched to a gene: 3. V gene TRBV28 combines with J gene TRBJ2-3; 7 positions match TRBD1. The sequence derives from a human donor in a cohort sampled during active COVID-19. The material sequenced was peripheral blood. The DNA for the CDR3 is TGTGCCAGCAGTCAACAGGGGTATACGCAGTATTTT. Translated, it gives CASSQQGYTQYF.